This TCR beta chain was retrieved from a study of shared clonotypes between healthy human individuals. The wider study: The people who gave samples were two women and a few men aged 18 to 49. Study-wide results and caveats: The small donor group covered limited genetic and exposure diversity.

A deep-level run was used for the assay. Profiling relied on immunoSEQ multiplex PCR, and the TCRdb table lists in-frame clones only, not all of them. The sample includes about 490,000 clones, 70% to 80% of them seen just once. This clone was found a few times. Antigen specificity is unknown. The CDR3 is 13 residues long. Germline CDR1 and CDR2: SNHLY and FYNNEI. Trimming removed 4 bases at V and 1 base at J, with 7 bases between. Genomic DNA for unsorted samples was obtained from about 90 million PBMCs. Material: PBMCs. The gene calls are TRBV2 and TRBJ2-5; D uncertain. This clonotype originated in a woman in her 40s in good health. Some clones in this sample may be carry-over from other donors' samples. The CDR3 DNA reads TGTGCCAGCAGTGTCCGCCTCCAAGAGACCCAGTACTTC. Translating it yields CASSVRLQETQYF.